These T cell receptor beta chains were read from a single sample in a study of shared clonotypes between healthy human individuals. This table comes from immunoSEQ multiplex PCR, and its TCRdb copy is limited to in-frame clones, with some not included. In the table there are hundreds of thousands of clones, more than 70% of which are singletons. The sequenced sample was memory CD4+ T cells sorted from blood. These receptors were taken from a woman aged 25 to 39 in good health. Each CDR3 is given with its conserved first and last residue. A D gene is named only where the DNA matches it firmly. Clone sizes are given selectively: once, few, many, or a class where the clone is expanded.

- - TRBJ1-5 TRBV28 TGTGCCAGCAGTCCACCCACCCGTAATCAGCCCCAGCATTTT CASSPPTRNQPQHF
- TRBD2 TRBJ2-3 TRBV7-9 TGTGCCAGCAGCCAGCTAGGGGGACTAGCAGATACGCAGTATTTT CASSQLGGLADTQYF
once - TRBJ2-5 TRBV10-3 TGTGCCATCAGTGACTTAGCTGCGGAGACCCAGTACTTC CAISDLAAETQYF
- - TRBJ1-5 TRBV6-1 TGTGCCAGCAACCACAGGGAGGGGGATCAGCCCCAGCATTTT CASNHREGDQPQHF
- TRBD2 TRBJ2-7 TRBV5-6 TGTGCCAGCAGCAGGATGAGTAGCGGGAGGTCCGGGTACGAGCAGTACTTC CASSRMSSGRSGYEQYF
once - TRBJ1-5 TRBV27 TGTGCCAGCAGACCTGGACAGCGTAGCAATCAGCCCCAGCATTTT CASRPGQRSNQPQHF
- - TRBJ1-6 TRBV5-1 TGCGCCAGCAGCTTTGGGGGGACAACCTATAATTCACCCCTCCACTTT CASSFGGTTYNSPLHF
- - TRBJ2-7 TRBV7-2 TGTGCCAGCAGAAGATGGGGCTACGAGCAGTACTTC CASRRWGYEQYF
- - TRBJ2-3 TRBV6-5 TGTGCCAGCCGAGGTTGGCCGGGAGATACGCAGTATTTT CASRGWPGDTQYF
few TRBD1 TRBJ2-5 TRBV5-4 TGTGCCAGCAGCCGTGACAGGGTGGTAGGGGAGACCCAGTACTTC CASSRDRVVGETQYF
- - TRBJ2-7 TRBV19 TGTGCCAGTAGTATCCGGGACTCACTTAACGAGCAGTACTTC CASSIRDSLNEQYF
- TRBD2 TRBJ2-7 TRBV5-1 TGCGCCAGCAGCCGTATTGGAGCGGGGAACTTCTACGAGCAGTACTTC CASSRIGAGNFYEQYF
- - TRBJ2-7 TRBV6-6 TGTGCCAGCAGTAGAAGGTTGAGCTCCTACGAGCAGTACTTC CASSRRLSSYEQYF
- - TRBJ1-4 TRBV5-1 TGCGCCAGCAGCTTGGGTCCTAATGAAAAACTGTTTTTT CASSLGPNEKLFF
few TRBD2 TRBJ2-7 TRBV28 TGTGCCAGCAGTCCCAGGGTAGCGGGAATCTACGAGCAGTACTTC CASSPRVAGIYEQYF
- - TRBJ1-2 TRBV5-1 TGCGCCAGCAGCTTTGGGGCGCTAGGGGGCTACACCTTC CASSFGALGGYTF
once - TRBJ1-5 TRBV2 TGTGCCAGCAGTGCAACAGGGCAGGATCAGCCCCAGCATTTT CASSATGQDQPQHF
- - TRBJ1-3 TRBV5-1 TGCGCCAGCAGCTTGCTAGGGGCCGGGGGAAACACCATATATTTT CASSLLGAGGNTIYF
- - TRBJ1-5 TRBV6-6 TGTGCCAGCAGTTACTCTACTCAGCCCCAGCATTTT CASSYSTQPQHF
- - TRBJ2-2 TRBV7-2 TGTGCCAGCAGCTTAGGTGTGTACACCGGGGAGCTGTTTTTT CASSLGVYTGELFF
medium-sized TRBD1 TRBJ1-3 TRBV7-9 TGTGCCAGCAGCGCTAGCTGGACAGGCTCTGGAAACACCATATATTTT CASSASWTGSGNTIYF
few - TRBJ1-5 TRBV28 TGTGCCAGCAGTTTAAGCAGACGGGGCAATCAGCCCCAGCATTTT CASSLSRRGNQPQHF
once - TRBJ2-7 TRBV25-1 TGTGCCAGCAGTGAATGGCAGGGAAACGAGCAGTACTTC CASSEWQGNEQYF
- - TRBJ1-4 TRBV19 TGTGCCAGTAGGAAAACAACTAATGAAAAACTGTTTTTT CASRKTTNEKLFF
once - TRBJ2-7 TRBV19 TGTGCCAGTAGTATAGGGAGAGGCACTTCCGAGCAGTACTTC CASSIGRGTSEQYF
- - TRBJ2-2 TRBV5-1 TGCGCCAGCAGTTGGGGGGCCACCGGGGAGCTGTTTTTT CASSWGATGELFF
- TRBD2 TRBJ2-2 TRBV7-3 TGTGCCAGCAGCTTAAGTGCAGCGGGAGGGGTCGGGGAGCTGTTTTTT CASSLSAAGGVGELFF
- - TRBJ1-2 TRBV6-5 TGTGCCAGCAGCTCCCAGGGCAGCGGGGCCTATGGCTACACCTTC CASSSQGSGAYGYTF
once - TRBJ1-4 TRBV5-6 TGTGCCAGCAGCCCCGGGGCAACTAATGAAAAACTGTTTTTT CASSPGATNEKLFF
- TRBD2 TRBJ2-2 TRBV19 TGTGCCAGTAGTAGGTTTAGCGGGAGGGAATGGACCGGGGAGCTGTTTTTT CASSRFSGREWTGELFF
- TRBD1 TRBJ1-5 TRBV27 TGTGCCAGCAGTTTGCGCCAGGGGGCATCGAATCAGCCCCAGCATTTT CASSLRQGASNQPQHF
- - TRBJ2-3 TRBV29-1 TGCAGCGTTGAAGAGGGGACGCGGGATACGCAGTATTTT CSVEEGTRDTQYF
few - TRBJ2-5 TRBV6-1 TGTGCCAGCAGGGTGACGGTCCAAGAGACCCAGTACTTC CASRVTVQETQYF
- - TRBJ1-4 TRBV7-2 TGTGCCAGCAGCTTAGGTTCAGGGCTCAGTGAAAAACTGTTTTTT CASSLGSGLSEKLFF
- TRBD1 TRBJ1-1 TRBV28 TGTGCCAGCAGGCGGGGACAGGGTGTGGACACTGAAGCTTTCTTT CASRRGQGVDTEAFF
- - TRBJ2-3 TRBV4-1 TGCGCCAGCAGCTCTACGGAACTCACAGATACGCAGTATTTT CASSSTELTDTQYF
- TRBD2 TRBJ2-7 TRBV29-1 TGCAGCGTTGGTGAAATATGGCGGGAGGGCCTCTACGAGCAGTACTTC CSVGEIWREGLYEQYF
- - TRBJ1-2 TRBV2 TGTGCCAGCAGTCCAAGCGGGGCAGGAAACTATGGCTACACCTTC CASSPSGAGNYGYTF
- - TRBJ1-3 TRBV28 TGTGCCAGCAGTTTGGGCTCTGGAAACACCATATATTTT CASSLGSGNTIYF
few TRBD1 TRBJ1-3 TRBV5-1 TGCGCCAGCAGCGCAACCGGGACAGATGGAAACACCATATATTTT CASSATGTDGNTIYF
few TRBD1 TRBJ2-7 TRBV5-1 TGCGCCAGCAGCTCGCGGCCGGGACAGAAGGCCCTACGAGCGCAGTACTTC CASSSRPGQKALRAQYF
- - TRBJ2-7 TRBV5-6 TGTGCCAGCAGCCCACCGTTCTCCTACGAGCAGTACTTC CASSPPFSYEQYF
- - TRBJ1-1 TRBV2 TGTGCCAGCGGGGAACGAATGAACACTGAAGCTTTCTTT CASGERMNTEAFF
- TRBD1 TRBJ1-4 TRBV29-1 TGCAGCGTTGCAGGGGACAGCGTTGAAAAACTGTTTTTT CSVAGDSVEKLFF
few - TRBJ2-3 TRBV1 TGCACCAGCAGCCTCGAATTGGCTCTAACCGGGACTAGCGGGAGCACAGATACGCAGTATTTT CTSSLELALTGTSGSTDTQYF
- - TRBJ1-2 TRBV28 TGTGCCAGCAGTTTACCGGGAGGGGGTGGCTACACCTTC CASSLPGGGGYTF
few - TRBJ2-6 TRBV6-6 TGTGCCAGCAGGAGAGCAGGGGAACCTGGGGCCAACGTCCTGACTTTC CASRRAGEPGANVLTF
- - TRBJ2-7 TRBV7-2 TGTGCCAGCAGCTTAGGACCTACTAGTACCTACGAGCAGTACTTC CASSLGPTSTYEQYF
- - TRBJ1-4 TRBV18 TGTGCCAGCTCACCGCAGGGGTATGAAAAACTGTTTTTT CASSPQGYEKLFF
- TRBD2 TRBJ2-2 TRBV11-2 TGTGCCAGCAGCGTAGACTCTGGGAGGGCGGCAGCCGGGGAGCTGTTTTTT CASSVDSGRAAAGELFF
- - TRBJ2-5 TRBV5-4 TGTGCCAGCAGCTTCAAACAGGGACAAGAGACCCAGTACTTC CASSFKQGQETQYF
- - TRBJ2-2 TRBV4-1 TGCGCCAGCAGCCAAGAGTGGCGGGCCTACACCGGGGAGCTGTTTTTT CASSQEWRAYTGELFF
- - TRBJ2-5 TRBV11-2 TGTGCCAGCAGGCCCGACCCGGACAGCCGTTTGGAGACCCAGTACTTC CASRPDPDSRLETQYF
- TRBD2 TRBJ2-7 TRBV6-5 TGTGCCAGCAGTTCCTTAGCGGGAGTAGATTGGGAGCAGTACTTC CASSSLAGVDWEQYF
- - TRBJ1-3 TRBV28 TGTGCCAGCAGTCCAGGTTCACCTGGAAACACCATATATTTT CASSPGSPGNTIYF
once - TRBJ1-1 TRBV29-1 TGCAGCGTTGAAGGTGGCCCGAAAAAGAACACTGAAGCTTTCTTT CSVEGGPKKNTEAFF
many - TRBJ1-5 TRBV19 TGTGCCAGTACCCCTCCTCTCGGCAATCAGCCCCAGCATTTT CASTPPLGNQPQHF
- - TRBJ2-6 TRBV25-1 TGTGCCAGCAGTGGAGTGGGGGCCAACGTCCTGACTTTC CASSGVGANVLTF